This T cell receptor (beta chain) originates from a study of T cell responses to AZD1222 COVID-19 vaccine. General study results and limits: Clonal diversity may have been underestimated in mostly white British donors.

Method: immunoSEQ multiplex PCR; TCRdb's copy keeps in-frame clones and lacks some. The sample holds about 110,000 clones, approximately 92% seen once. This CDR3 spans 18 amino acids. CDR1 LNHDA and CDR2 SQIVND come from the germline V gene (reference sequence). V gave up 4 bases and J gave up 2 bases, with 21 bases separating them. This clone was seen only once. Antigen specificity is unknown. The origin of this receptor is an adult who received the AZD1222 COVID-19 vaccine. This chain connects TRBV19 to TRBJ1-5; D unclear. The source was peripheral blood, collected 28 days after the second AZD1222 dose. CDR3 sequence reads: CASSNVAFFAAGNQPQHF. CDR3 sequence (DNA): TGTGCCAGTAGTAACGTCGCATTTTTTGCGGCGGGCAATCAGCCCCAGCATTTT.